The source of this TCR beta chain is a study of blood T cell repertoires in COVID-19 (dated by TCRdb to the early 2020s). About the investigation overall: Collaborator samples came from the United States, Italy and Spain and covered acute and convalescent phases of COVID-19. Samples were obtained from the ongoing ImmuneRACE study (first 160 participants) and from 1,254 subjects provided by 6 global collaborators. A freely available public database, intended as a resource for researchers studying the immune response to SARS-CoV-2, is where the repertoires were released. The sample metadata nearly always contained a de-identified subject ID, COVID-19 status, age in years and sex. Subjects who had been exposed to COVID-19, were actively infected with it, or had recovered from it provided the deeply sampled blood TCRbeta repertoires that made up the dataset. The prospective study material was composed of cDNA or gDNA derived from T cells, B-cell-depleted T cells, or PBMCs. Where available, HLA class I and class II types were taken from metadata supplied by the sample provider and were not determined by assay-based typing. Here is what the overall study found, with its caveats: Clinical and demographic metadata were provided uncurated, with the amount varying by source and participant.

TCRbeta CDR3 regions were amplified from genomic DNA by means of the immunoSEQ Assay, a bias-controlled multiplex PCR. For the original study's pipeline: The number of nucleated cells in each sample was estimated by amplification of reference gene primers within the assay. To quantify the absolute abundance of each unique TCRbeta CDR3 rearrangement, sequence reads were collapsed and filtered. For each sample, productive Simpson clonality was calculated by taking the square root of Simpson's diversity index across productive rearrangements. TCRdb's version of the immuneACCESS table is confined to in-frame rearrangements and falls short of the full clone set. An unresolved V gene accounts for under half of the shortfall where checked; the remainder is of unknown origin. D and trimming were read from the DNA, whereas the V and J calls and clone size are those reported in that table. The sample contains 300,000 to 450,000 clones, roughly four fifths of them found a single time. More than 0.95% of the sample is taken by the ten largest.

V loses 3 bases, J loses 6 bases, and the germline ends lie 11 bases apart. For CDR1 and CDR2, the germline V gene lists MGHDK and SYGVNS. The CDR3 runs 13 residues from the cysteine to the phenylalanine. The CDR3 DNA has 39 bases and is translated from base 1. This clone was found once. Its antigen remains undetermined. It has no much larger one-base neighbor in the sample; base qualities were not kept. The collaborating institutions used their own protocols to collect whole blood in K2EDTA tubes. Collaborator samples were shipped for TCRbeta analysis as frozen whole blood, isolated PBMCs, or DNA extracted from either sample type.

Sequences were obtained from peripheral blood. This TCR came from a human donor with acute or convalescent COVID-19. The donor label of this sample is uncertain. The rearranged chain carries TRBV25-1 and TRBJ1-1; confidence is insufficient to name the D gene. CDR3 protein: CASSEGGQAEAFF. Read as DNA, the sequence is TGTGCCAGCAGTGAGGGAGGGCAGGCTGAAGCTTTCTTT. The full variable domain, with segments outside the CDR3 supplied by the reference TRBV25-1 and TRBJ1-1 proteins, appears as EADIYQTPRYLVIGTGKKITLECSQTMGHDKMYWYQQDPGMELHLIHYSYGVNSTEKGDLSSESTVSRIRTEHFPLTLESARPSHTSQYLCASSEGGQAEAFFGQGTRLTVV.